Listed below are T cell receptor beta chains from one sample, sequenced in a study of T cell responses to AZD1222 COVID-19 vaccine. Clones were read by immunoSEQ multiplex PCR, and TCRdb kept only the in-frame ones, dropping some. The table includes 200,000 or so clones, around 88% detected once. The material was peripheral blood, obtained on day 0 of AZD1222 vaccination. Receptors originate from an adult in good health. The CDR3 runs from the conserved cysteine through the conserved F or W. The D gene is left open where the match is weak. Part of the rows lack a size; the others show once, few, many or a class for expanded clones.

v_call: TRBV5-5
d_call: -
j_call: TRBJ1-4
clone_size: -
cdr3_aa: CASSIKIREGKLFF
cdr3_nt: TGTGCCAGCAGCATAAAGATCAGGGAGGGAAAACTGTTTTTT

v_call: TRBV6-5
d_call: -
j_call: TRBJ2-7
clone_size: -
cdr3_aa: CASSYGDSYEQYF
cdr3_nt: TGTGCCAGCAGTTATGGGGACTCCTACGAGCAGTACTTC

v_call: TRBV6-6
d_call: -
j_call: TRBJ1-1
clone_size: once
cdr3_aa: CASSLKKGTEAFF
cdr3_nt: TGTGCCAGCAGCCTAAAGAAGGGCACTGAAGCTTTCTTT

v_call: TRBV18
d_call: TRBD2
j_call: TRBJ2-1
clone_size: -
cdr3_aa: CASSQTSGGASEQFF
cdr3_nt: TGTGCCAGCTCACAGACTAGCGGGGGGGCATCTGAGCAGTTCTTC

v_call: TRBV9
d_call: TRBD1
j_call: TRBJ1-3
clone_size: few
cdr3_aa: CASSGAPLKGQGGRNTIYF
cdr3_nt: TGTGCCAGCAGCGGAGCCCCCTTAAAAGGACAGGGGGGAAGAAACACCATATATTTT

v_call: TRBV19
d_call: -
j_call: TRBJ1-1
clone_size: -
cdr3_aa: CASSMGRGTEAFF
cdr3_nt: TGTGCCAGTAGTATGGGGAGGGGCACTGAAGCTTTCTTT

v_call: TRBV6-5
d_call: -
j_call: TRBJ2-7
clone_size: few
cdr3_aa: CASSRASSPYEQYF
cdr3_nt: TGTGCCAGCAGTCGAGCTAGTTCTCCCTACGAGCAGTACTTC

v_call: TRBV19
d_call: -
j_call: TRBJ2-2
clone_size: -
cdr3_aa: CASSIPWVTTGELFF
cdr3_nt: TGTGCCAGTAGTATTCCTTGGGTGACCACCGGGGAGCTGTTTTTT

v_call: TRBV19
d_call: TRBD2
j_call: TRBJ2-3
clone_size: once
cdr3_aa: CASSMPSGGALDTQYF
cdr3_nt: TGTGCCAGTAGTATGCCGAGCGGGGGGGCCTTGGATACGCAGTATTTT

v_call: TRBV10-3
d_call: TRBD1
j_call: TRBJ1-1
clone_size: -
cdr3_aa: CATKDRGLNTEAFF
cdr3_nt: TGTGCCACTAAGGACAGGGGGCTGAACACTGAAGCTTTCTTT

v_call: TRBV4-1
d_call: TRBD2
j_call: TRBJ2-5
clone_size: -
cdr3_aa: CASSQDLTSGQETQYF
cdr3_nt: TGCGCCAGCAGCCAAGATTTAACTAGCGGGCAAGAGACCCAGTACTTC

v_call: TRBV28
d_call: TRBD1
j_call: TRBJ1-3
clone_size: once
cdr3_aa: CASSPKTGNPSGNTIYF
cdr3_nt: TGTGCCAGCAGTCCAAAGACAGGGAATCCCTCTGGAAACACCATATATTTT

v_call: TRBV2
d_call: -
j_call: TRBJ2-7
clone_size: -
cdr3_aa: CASRPGRYEQYF
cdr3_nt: TGTGCCAGCAGACCGGGACGGTACGAGCAGTACTTC

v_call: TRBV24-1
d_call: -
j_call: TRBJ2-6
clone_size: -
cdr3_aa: CATSDGQGGYSGANVLTF
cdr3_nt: TGTGCCACCAGTGATGGACAGGGAGGGTACTCTGGGGCCAACGTCCTGACTTTC

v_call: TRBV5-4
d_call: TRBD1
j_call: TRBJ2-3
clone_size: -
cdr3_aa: CASSYTGGVADTQYF
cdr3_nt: TGTGCCAGCAGCTACACAGGGGGCGTCGCAGATACGCAGTATTTT

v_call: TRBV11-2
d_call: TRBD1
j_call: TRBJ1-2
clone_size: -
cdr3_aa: CASSSLRQGGNYGYTF
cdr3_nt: TGTGCCAGCAGCTCCCTTCGACAGGGTGGGAACTATGGCTACACCTTC

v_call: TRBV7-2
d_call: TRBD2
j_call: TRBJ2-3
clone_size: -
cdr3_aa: CASSLTRAGLAGGNTQYF
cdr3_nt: TGTGCCAGCAGCTTAACGCGAGCTGGACTAGCGGGGGGGAATACGCAGTATTTT

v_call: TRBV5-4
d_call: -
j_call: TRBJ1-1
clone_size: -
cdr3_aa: CASSSPGAPTEAFF
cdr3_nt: TGTGCCAGCAGCTCCCCAGGGGCACCCACTGAAGCTTTCTTT

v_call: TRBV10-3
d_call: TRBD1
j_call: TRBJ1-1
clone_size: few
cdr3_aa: CAISEGQGNTEAFF
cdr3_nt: TGTGCCATCAGTGAGGGACAGGGGAACACTGAAGCTTTCTTT

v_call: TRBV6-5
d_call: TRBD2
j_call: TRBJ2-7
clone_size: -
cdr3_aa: CASSSRTSGTYEQYF
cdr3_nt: TGTGCCAGCAGCTCCCGGACTAGCGGCACCTACGAGCAGTACTTC

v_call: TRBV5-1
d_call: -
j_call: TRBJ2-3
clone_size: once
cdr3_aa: CASSLPSAASTDTQYF
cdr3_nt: TGCGCCAGCAGCTTACCTAGCGCCGCTAGCACAGATACGCAGTATTTT

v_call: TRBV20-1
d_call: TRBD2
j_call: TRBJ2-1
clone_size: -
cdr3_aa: CSASGSGGAVGEQFF
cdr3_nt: TGCAGTGCTAGTGGAAGCGGGGGGGCCGTCGGGGAGCAGTTCTTC

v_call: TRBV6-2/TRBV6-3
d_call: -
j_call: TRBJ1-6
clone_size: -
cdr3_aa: CASSYSANSPLHF
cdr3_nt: TGTGCCAGCAGTTACTCGGCTAATTCACCCCTCCACTTT

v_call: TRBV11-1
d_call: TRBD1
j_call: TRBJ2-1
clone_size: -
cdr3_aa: CASSPRRGEQFF
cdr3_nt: TGTGCCAGCAGCCCCCGCAGGGGGGAGCAGTTCTTC

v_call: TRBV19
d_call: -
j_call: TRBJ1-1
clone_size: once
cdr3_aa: CASSIVGPNTEAFF
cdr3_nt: TGTGCCAGTAGTATAGTAGGACCGAACACTGAAGCTTTCTTT

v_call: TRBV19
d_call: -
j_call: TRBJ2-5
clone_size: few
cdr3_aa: CASSTGLRGRQGTQYF
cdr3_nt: TGTGCCAGTAGTACCGGCCTCAGGGGCCGTCAGGGGACCCAGTACTTC

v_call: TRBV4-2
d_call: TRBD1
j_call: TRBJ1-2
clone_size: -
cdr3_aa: CASSQDGVDRLANYGYTF
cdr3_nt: TGTGCCAGCAGCCAAGATGGGGTGGACAGGCTCGCTAACTATGGCTACACCTTC

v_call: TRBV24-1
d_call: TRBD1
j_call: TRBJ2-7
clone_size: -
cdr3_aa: CATSDFSRDRSSYEQYF
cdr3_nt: TGTGCCACCAGTGACTTCTCGCGGGACAGGTCCTCCTACGAGCAGTACTTC

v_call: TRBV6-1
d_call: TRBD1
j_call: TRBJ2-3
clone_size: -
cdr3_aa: CASSARTGGSTDTQYF
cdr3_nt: TGTGCCAGCAGTGCGCGGACAGGGGGAAGCACAGATACGCAGTATTTT

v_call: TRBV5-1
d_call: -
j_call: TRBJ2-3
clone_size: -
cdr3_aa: CASSLAGPSGDTQYF
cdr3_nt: TGCGCCAGCAGCTTGGCGGGTCCCTCAGGGGATACGCAGTATTTT

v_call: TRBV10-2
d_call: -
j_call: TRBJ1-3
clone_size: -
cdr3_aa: CASSVLNTIYF
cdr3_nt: TGCGCCAGCAGTGTGTTAAACACCATATATTTT

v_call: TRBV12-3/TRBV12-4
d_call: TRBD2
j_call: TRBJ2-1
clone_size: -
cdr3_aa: CASSSSGVGQFF
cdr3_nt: TGTGCCAGCAGTTCTAGCGGGGTAGGACAGTTCTTC

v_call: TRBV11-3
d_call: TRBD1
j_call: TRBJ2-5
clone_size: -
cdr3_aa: CASSPTGSTETQYF
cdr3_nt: TGTGCCAGCAGCCCGACAGGGTCCACAGAGACCCAGTACTTC

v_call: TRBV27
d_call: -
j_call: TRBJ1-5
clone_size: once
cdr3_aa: CASSPSGRAADQPQHF
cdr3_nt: TGTGCCAGCAGTCCCTCGGGGAGGGCGGCGGATCAGCCCCAGCATTTT

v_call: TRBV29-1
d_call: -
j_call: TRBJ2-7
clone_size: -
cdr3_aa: CSVEAQSSYEQYF
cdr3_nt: TGCAGCGTTGAGGCCCAGAGCTCCTACGAGCAGTACTTC

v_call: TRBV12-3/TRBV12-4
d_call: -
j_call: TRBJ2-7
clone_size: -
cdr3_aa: CKRRGTTFYEQYF
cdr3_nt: TGTAAACGGAGAGGGACCACCTTCTACGAGCAGTACTTC

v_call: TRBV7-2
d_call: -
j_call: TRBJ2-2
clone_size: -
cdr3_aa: CASSPRGTGELFF
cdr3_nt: TGTGCCAGCAGCCCCCGGGGGACCGGGGAGCTGTTTTTT

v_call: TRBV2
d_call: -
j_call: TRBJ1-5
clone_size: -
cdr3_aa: CASRAGPLGNQPQHF
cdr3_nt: TGTGCCAGCAGAGCCGGGCCCCTGGGCAATCAGCCCCAGCATTTT

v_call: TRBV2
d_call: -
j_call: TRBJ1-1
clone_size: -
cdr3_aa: CASKGELNTEAFF
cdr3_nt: TGTGCCAGCAAAGGAGAGCTGAACACTGAAGCTTTCTTT

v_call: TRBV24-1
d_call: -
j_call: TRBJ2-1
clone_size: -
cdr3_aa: CATARAGQYNEQFF
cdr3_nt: TGTGCCACCGCCCGGGCAGGGCAGTACAATGAGCAGTTCTTC

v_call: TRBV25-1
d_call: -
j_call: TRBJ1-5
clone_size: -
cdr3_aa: CASSRRLSQPQHF
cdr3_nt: TGTGCCAGCAGCAGGAGACTTTCTCAGCCCCAGCATTTT